This T cell receptor (beta chain) was sequenced in a study of cytomegalovirus exposure and HLA in healthy donors. Findings and limits, study-wide: In a later analysis, TCR beta V- and J-gene trimming showed a link to a missense DCLRE1C variant. It was only CMV serostatus that was available as immune exposure information. It was 150 to 200 TCR beta chains that were listed as cytomegalovirus-associated. Most TCR sequences showed up rarely, but some public TCRs showed up in many donors.

Remarks on this clone: Its antigen is currently unknown.

Primers for the PCR totalled 60 Vbeta and 13 Jbeta. TCRdb keeps only in-frame clones here, not all; method: immunoSEQ multiplex PCR. The sample includes 85,000 to 120,000 clones, around 57% of them seen just once. The CDR3 is 14 residues long. Germline CDR1 WNHNN, CDR2 SYGVQD (reference sequence). V lost 5 bases, J lost 6 bases, and 3 bases stayed unmatched. The chain carries TRBV10-1 and TRBJ2-1, with 11 bases identical to TRBD2. The sample consisted of PBMCs. The receptor's source is a human donor in good health. CDR3 region: CASSFLAGGNEQFF. The CDR3 DNA is TGCGCCAGCAGTTTCCTAGCGGGAGGCAATGAGCAGTTCTTC.